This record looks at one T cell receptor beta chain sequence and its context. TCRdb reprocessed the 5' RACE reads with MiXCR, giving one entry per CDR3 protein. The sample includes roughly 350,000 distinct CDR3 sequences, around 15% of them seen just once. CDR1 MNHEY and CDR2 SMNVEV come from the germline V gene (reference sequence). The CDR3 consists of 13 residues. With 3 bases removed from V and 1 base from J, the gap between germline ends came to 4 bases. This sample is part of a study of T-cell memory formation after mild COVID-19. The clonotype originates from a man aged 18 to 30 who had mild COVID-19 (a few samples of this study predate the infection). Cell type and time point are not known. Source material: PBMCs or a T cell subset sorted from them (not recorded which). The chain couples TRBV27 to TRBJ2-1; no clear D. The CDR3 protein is CASSFESYNEQFF. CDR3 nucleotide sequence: TGTGCCAGCAGTTTTGAATCCTACAATGAGCAGTTCTTC.